This T cell receptor beta chain was recovered during a study of shared clonotypes between healthy human individuals. Study summary: Researchers assigned three CD4 naive, three CD4 memory, two CD8 naive and one CD8 memory plate to each donor.

Naive CD8 cells were CD45RO-negative, positively selected for CCR7, excluding terminally differentiated effector memory CD45RA+ cells. Method: immunoSEQ multiplex PCR; TCRdb's copy keeps in-frame clones and lacks some. The sample contains around 2.1 million clones, approximately 94% of which appear only once. Germline V gene lookup returns CDR1 SGHAT and CDR2 FQDESV (reference sequence). V was clipped by 1 base and J by 2 bases, with 11 bases between them. The CDR3 runs 15 residues. Specimen: naive CD8+ T cells from PBMCs. The clonotype comes from a man younger than 30 in good health. Some clones in this sample may be carry-over from other donors' samples. The V and J genes are TRBV11-1 and TRBJ2-5, with D unclear. CDR3 bases: TGTGCCAGCAGCTTAGTAGGCACTTCACAAGAGACCCAGTACTTC. Translated: CASSLVGTSQETQYF.